This TCR beta chain comes out of a study of cytomegalovirus exposure and HLA in healthy donors. Vbeta (60) and Jbeta (13) primers were used in the PCR. Data came from immunoSEQ multiplex PCR; TCRdb stores just in-frame clones and leaves some out. Here the sample table reports 140,000 to 150,000 clones. Per germline, CDR1 MNHEY and CDR2 SVGAGI. The V and J ends lost 2 bases and 14 bases respectively, with 12 bases between them. The CDR3 is 11 amino acids. The sequence was obtained from a male donor in good health and CMV-seronegative. The J gene is TRBJ1-1, the V gene TRBV6-5; D uncertain. The sample consisted of PBMCs. The CDR3 coding sequence is TGTGCCAGCAGTTACCCTCCCACGCAGTTCTTT. Its protein is CASSYPPTQFF.